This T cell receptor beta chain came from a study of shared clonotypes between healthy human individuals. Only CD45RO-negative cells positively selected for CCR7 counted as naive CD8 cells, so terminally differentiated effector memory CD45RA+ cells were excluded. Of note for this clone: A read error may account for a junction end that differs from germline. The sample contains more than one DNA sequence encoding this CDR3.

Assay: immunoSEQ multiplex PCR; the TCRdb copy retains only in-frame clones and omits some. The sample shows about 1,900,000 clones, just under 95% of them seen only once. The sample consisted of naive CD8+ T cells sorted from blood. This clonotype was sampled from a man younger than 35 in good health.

In nucleotides, the CDR3 is TGTGCCAGCAGCCTAGCGGGGACTTACAATGAGCAGTTCTTC. Translating gives CASSLAGTYNEQFF. The rearrangement joins TRBV7-6 to TRBJ2-1; 9 bases line up with TRBD2. Germline CDR1 SGHVS, CDR2 FNYEAQ. This CDR3 is built from 14 residues.